Listed below are T cell receptor beta chains from one sample, sequenced in a study of OX40 agonist ivuxolimab in advanced cancers. Using immunoSEQ multiplex PCR, the repertoire was profiled, and TCRdb retains in-frame clones only, with some absent. This repertoire shows almost 85,000 clones, 94% found once; its top ten account for around 10%. Here the sequenced sample was CD4+ or CD8+ T cells sorted from blood, taken in a trial of the OX40 agonist ivuxolimab. The receptors stem from an adult with an advanced solid tumor such as melanoma, head and neck, liver or kidney cancer. Each CDR3 is given with its conserved first and last residue. A D gene is named only where the DNA matches it firmly. Clone size is not always given. Where it is, it says once, few, many or a class for expanded clones.

>TRBJ2-2|TRBD2|TRBV9|NA
TGTGCCAGCAGCGCAACCCGGACTAGTGTGAACACCGGGGAGCTGTTTTTT
CASSATRTSVNTGELFF
>TRBJ1-6|NA|TRBV7-9|NA
TGTGCCAGCAGCTTAGGGAGACGGGATTCACCCCTCCACTTT
CASSLGRRDSPLHF
>TRBJ1-2|NA|TRBV29-1|NA
TGCAGCGTTGAAGCCACCATTGGGGGAGGAGCATTTTCTAACTATGGCTACACCTTC
CSVEATIGGGAFSNYGYTF
>TRBJ2-7|NA|TRBV4-2|NA
TGTGCCAGCAGCCAAGATCTGGGGGGCCAGGTCTACGAGCAGTACTTC
CASSQDLGGQVYEQYF
>TRBJ1-5|NA|TRBV29-1|NA
TGCAGCGTTGAAGTTGAAGGGGAGGGTCAGCCCCAGCATTTT
CSVEVEGEGQPQHF
>TRBJ2-1|NA|TRBV4-1|NA
TGCGCCAGCAGCCGCGTCCAGGGGAGGGTCTACAATGAGCAGTTCTTC
CASSRVQGRVYNEQFF
>TRBJ1-3|NA|TRBV4-1|NA
TGCGCCAGCAGCCCCCTGGGAGGGGGTTCGTCTCCTGGAAACACCATATATTTT
CASSPLGGGSSPGNTIYF
>TRBJ1-1|NA|TRBV7-9|NA
TGTGCCAGCAGCTCAGGGCCGGGCACTGAAGCTTTCTTT
CASSSGPGTEAFF
>TRBJ1-2|TRBD1|TRBV14|few
TGTGCCAGCAGGCAGACAGGGGCAAACTATGGCTACACCTTC
CASRQTGANYGYTF
>TRBJ2-7|TRBD2|TRBV7-2|NA
TGTGCCAGCAGCTTAGGCGGGAGGGTTTCCTACGAGCAGTACTTC
CASSLGGRVSYEQYF
>TRBJ1-2|NA|TRBV4-3|NA
TGCGCCAGCAGCCAAGAGCGGACGGGACTCGTCTATGGCTACACCTTC
CASSQERTGLVYGYTF
>TRBJ2-5|NA|TRBV27|NA
TGTGCCAGCAGAGCGGAAGAAGAGACCCAGTACTTC
CASRAEEETQYF
>TRBJ2-1|NA|TRBV27|NA
TGTGCCAGCAGACAAAACCCCGATACGTACTACAATGAGCAGTTCTTC
CASRQNPDTYYNEQFF
>TRBJ2-1|TRBD1|TRBV11-1|NA
TGTGCCAGCAGCTCAAACACAGGGGCGACCTACAATGAGCAGTTCTTC
CASSSNTGATYNEQFF
>TRBJ2-3|TRBD2|TRBV7-8|NA
TGTGCCAGCAGCTTACTAGCGGGCTTCGACACAGATACGCAGTATTTT
CASSLLAGFDTDTQYF
>TRBJ1-6|NA|TRBV29-1|NA
TGCAGCGTGGTTTGGGAGACAGAACTTAATTCACCCCTCCACTTT
CSVVWETELNSPLHF
>TRBJ1-2|NA|TRBV4-1|NA
TGCGCCAGCAGCCAAGAGGGCTTGACCGCGTATGGCTACACCTTC
CASSQEGLTAYGYTF
>TRBJ1-5|NA|TRBV6-1|NA
TGTGCCAGCAGTGGGCCCAGGAAGCCCCAGCATTTT
CASSGPRKPQHF
>TRBJ2-5|NA|TRBV11-2|NA
TGTGCCAGCGACGGCATGACAGCTCGGGAGACCCAGTACTTC
CASDGMTARETQYF
>TRBJ2-7|TRBD1|TRBV27|once
TGTGCCAGCCCGGGGACAGGGAGGGGCGAGCAGTACTTC
CASPGTGRGEQYF
>TRBJ2-3|NA|TRBV5-1|NA
TGCGCCAGCAGCTTGGTTGGGGGAGAAGCCGCAGATACGCAGTATTTT
CASSLVGGEAADTQYF
>TRBJ2-1|NA|TRBV6-5|NA
TGTGCCAGCAGTTCTACCTACAATGAGCAGTTCTTC
CASSSTYNEQFF
>TRBJ2-1|TRBD2|TRBV29-1|NA
TGCAGCGTGAGGGGCGGGGGTCGGGACAATGAGCAGTTCTTC
CSVRGGGRDNEQFF
>TRBJ1-1|TRBD1|TRBV4-3|NA
TGCGCCAGCAGCCAAGCCGGGACAGCTACCGAAGCTTTCTTT
CASSQAGTATEAFF
>TRBJ2-3|TRBD2|TRBV4-3|NA
TGCGCCAGCAGCCTTTGGGGGACTAGCGGGAGAGATACGCAGTATTTT
CASSLWGTSGRDTQYF